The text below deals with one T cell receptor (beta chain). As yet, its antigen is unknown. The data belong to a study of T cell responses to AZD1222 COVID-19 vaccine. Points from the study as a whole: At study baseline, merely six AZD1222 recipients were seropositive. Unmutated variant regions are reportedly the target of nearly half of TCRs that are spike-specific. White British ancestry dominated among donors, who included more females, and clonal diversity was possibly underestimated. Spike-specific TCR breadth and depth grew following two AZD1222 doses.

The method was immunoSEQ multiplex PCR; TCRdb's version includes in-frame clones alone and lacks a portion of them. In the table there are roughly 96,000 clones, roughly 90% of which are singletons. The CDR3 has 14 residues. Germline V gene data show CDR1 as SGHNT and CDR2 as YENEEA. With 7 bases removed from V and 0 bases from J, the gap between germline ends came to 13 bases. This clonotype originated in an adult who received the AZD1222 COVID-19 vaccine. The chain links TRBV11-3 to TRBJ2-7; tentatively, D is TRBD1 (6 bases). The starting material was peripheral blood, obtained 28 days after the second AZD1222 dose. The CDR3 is CASTINRASYEQYF. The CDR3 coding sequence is TGTGCCAGCACCATTAACAGGGCCTCCTACGAGCAGTACTTC. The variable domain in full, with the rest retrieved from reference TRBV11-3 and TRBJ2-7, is EAGVVQSPRYKIIEKKQPVAFWCNPISGHNTLYWYLQNLGQGPELLIRYENEEAVDDSQLPKDRFSAERLKGVDSTLKIQPAELGDSAVYLCASTINRASYEQYFGPGTRLTVT.